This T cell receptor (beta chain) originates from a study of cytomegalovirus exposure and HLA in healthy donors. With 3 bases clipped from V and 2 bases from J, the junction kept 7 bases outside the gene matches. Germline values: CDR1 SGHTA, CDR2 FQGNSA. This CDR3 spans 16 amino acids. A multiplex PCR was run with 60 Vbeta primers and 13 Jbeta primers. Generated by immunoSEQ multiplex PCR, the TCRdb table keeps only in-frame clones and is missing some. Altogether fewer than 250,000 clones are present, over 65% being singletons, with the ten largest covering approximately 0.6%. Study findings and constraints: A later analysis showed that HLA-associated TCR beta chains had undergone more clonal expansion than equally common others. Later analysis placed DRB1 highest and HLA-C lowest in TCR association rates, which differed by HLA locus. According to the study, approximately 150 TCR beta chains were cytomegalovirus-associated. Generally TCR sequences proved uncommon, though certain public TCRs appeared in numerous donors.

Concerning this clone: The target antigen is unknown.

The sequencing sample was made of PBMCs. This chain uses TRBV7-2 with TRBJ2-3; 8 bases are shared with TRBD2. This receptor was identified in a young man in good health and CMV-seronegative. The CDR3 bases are TGTGCCAGCAGCTTTATAGCGGGGTCCTACACAGATACGCAGTATTTT. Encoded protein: CASSFIAGSYTDTQYF.